Sequencing of this T cell receptor beta chain was carried out in a study of T cell repertoires in cytomegalovirus infection. Overall study context: Both CMV infection and a matching HLA type were indicated by public TCR beta signatures. Findings and caveats of the study: Dominating the ex vivo response were TCR beta clonotypes that were CMV-specific and HLA-C-restricted. Public TCR beta family frequency separated CMV-and-HLA carriers, including in an independent cohort.

The length of the CDR3 is 18 residues. Germline V gene data show CDR1 as SGHVS and CDR2 as FNYEAQ. Trimming cost V 1 base and J 0 bases; bases outside gene matches: 8. TCRdb fed the reads into MiXCR, producing one record per CDR3 protein. The sample has 600,000 to 800,000 distinct CDR3 sequences; around 24% are singletons. To note about this clonotype: The antigen is not known. Being one base from a much bigger clone, this may be a read error.

The receptor was isolated from a human donor in good health (CMV status not recorded). Some clones in this sample may be carry-over from other donors' samples. The gene calls are TRBV7-6 and TRBJ2-2; 7 nucleotides line up with TRBD2. The sample was CD8+ T cells from PBMCs. CDR3: CASSLGDLGLANTGELFF. The CDR3 DNA follows: TGTGCCAGCAGCTTAGGAGACCTTGGACTAGCGAACACCGGGGAGCTGTTTTTT. Based on the CDR3 plus reference TRBV7-6 and TRBJ2-2, the full variable domain is GAGVSQSPRYKVTKRGQDVALRCDPISGHVSLYWYRQALGQGPEFLTYFNYEAQQDKSGLPNDRFSAERPEGSISTLTIQRTEQRDSAMYRCASSLGDLGLANTGELFFGEGSRLTVL.